One and the same sample provided the 10 T cell receptor beta chains below, sequenced in a study of vaccination effects on CD4 cells after COVID-19. It was after around eleven days of culture that CD4+ T cells were isolated. Participants received two doses of either the BNT162b2 or mRNA-1273 vaccine. These TCRs are of unknown antigen specificity. Assay used: immunoSEQ multiplex PCR; TCRdb lists only in-frame clones, some missing. There are about 66,000 clones in the sample; under 80% occur only once, and over 2% lies in the top ten. The sample was CD4+ T cells from PBMCs cultured without peptide, taken after COVID-19 vaccination. The receptors here all came from a human donor who received a COVID-19 vaccine.

This chain joins TRBV9 and TRBJ1-1, with D unresolved. V was shortened by 0 bases and J by 3 bases, with 12 bases between the two germline ends. Germline CDR1 and CDR2: SGDLS and YYNGEE. The CDR3 has 15 residues. The CDR3 coding sequence is TGTGCCAGCAGCGTAGTTCATGGCGCGGACACTGAAGCTTTCTTT. It specifies CASSVVHGADTEAFF.

This clone was counted a single time. The chain recombines TRBV6-5 with TRBJ2-7, with 9 bases matching TRBD1. This CDR3 comprises 15 residues. The V segment lost 5 bases and the J segment 2 bases; nucleotides outside the gene matches: 7. Looked up from germline, CDR1 is MNHEY and CDR2 is SVGAGI. CDR3 in amino acids: CASSRGTGGAYEQYV. CDR3 DNA: TGTGCCAGCAGTCGCGGAACAGGGGGCGCCTACGAGCAGTACGTC.

This chain connects TRBV18 to TRBJ2-7; D is perhaps TRBD2 (5 bases). Germline assignment: CDR1 KGHSH and CDR2 LQKENI. This CDR3 spans 15 amino acids. V lost 3 bases and J 10 bases, leaving 22 bases between the germline ends. CDR3 amino acids: CASSPKGGSAEHQYV. The CDR3 nucleotides read TGTGCCAGCTCACCGAAGGGTGGGAGCGCAGAGCACCAGTACGTC.

J is TRBJ2-1 and V is TRBV10-3, with D perhaps assigned TRBD1 or TRBD2 (5 bases each). The CDR3 consists of 17 residues. V was pared by 0 bases and J by 4 bases, with 16 bases between. Germline loops: CDR1 ENHRY, CDR2 SYGVKD. In DNA, the CDR3 is TGTGCCATCAGTGAGTCCGTGGGGACGGCAACATACAATGAGCAGTTCTTC. It yields the protein CAISESVGTATYNEQFF.

The chain couples TRBV6-5 to TRBJ2-7, with TRBD1 identical over 9 bases. CDR3 length: 15 amino acids. After removal of 6 bases from V and 2 bases from J, the junction contained 8 bases not matched to a gene. Germline V gene sequence: CDR1 MNHEY, CDR2 SVGAGI. The CDR3 bases are TGTGCCAGCAGGGTGGACAGGGGAACAGCCTACGAGCAGTACGTC. Its translation is CASRVDRGTAYEQYV.

The chain is built from TRBV7-2 and TRBJ1-5, with D uncertain. The V end lost 6 bases, the J end lost 7 bases, and 22 bases lay between the germline ends. There are 16 residues in the CDR3. The V gene's germline CDR1 is SGHTA and CDR2 FQGNSA. CDR3 bases: TGTGCCAGCAGTCCCTCTAGGGCCGGGAACGGCCAGCCCCAGCATTTT. Its protein is CASSPSRAGNGQPQHF.

The chain is built from TRBV9 and TRBJ2-2; 7 positions agree with TRBD2. CDR3 length equals 16 residues. Germline assignment: CDR1 SGDLS and CDR2 YYNGEE. Unmatched junction bases numbered 6, after V lost 4 bases and J lost 0 bases. The CDR3 region is CASSPSRGANTGELFF. The CDR3 DNA follows: TGTGCCAGCAGCCCCAGTCGGGGGGCGAACACCGGGGAGCTGTTTTTT.

J is TRBJ1-1 and V is TRBV3-1 (or the pseudogene TRBV3-2); D perhaps matches TRBD1 (5 bases). The V and J ends lost 8 bases and 4 bases respectively, with 17 bases between them. Germline V gives CDR1 LGHDT, CDR2 YNNKEL (reference sequence). The CDR3 has 14 residues. The CDR3 sequence: CASSFLRDGTEAFF. The CDR3 region has the DNA TGTGCCAGCTCGTTCCTCAGGGACGGCACTGAAGCTTTCTTT.

The J gene is TRBJ2-7, the V gene TRBV7-8; unclear D gene. V was trimmed by 5 bases and J by 4 bases, leaving 12 bases between them. CDR1 is SGHVS, CDR2 FQNEAQ, per germline. The CDR3 runs to 13 residues. This chain's CDR3 is CASSVQGPYEQYV. CDR3 nucleotides: TGTGCCAGCAGCGTACAAGGCCCATACGAGCAGTACGTC.

This sequence joins TRBV7-2 and TRBJ2-2, with D perhaps TRBD1 (6 bases). The CDR3 extends over 16 amino acids. The germline V gene has CDR1 SGHTA and CDR2 FQGNSA. The V and J ends lost 0 bases and 6 bases respectively, with 14 bases between them. CDR3 sequence: CASSLALVRGSGELFF. In DNA form, the CDR3 reads TGTGCCAGCAGCTTAGCGCTGGTCAGGGGATCCGGGGAGCTGTTTTTT.